The clone carrying this TCR beta chain showed up many times. The data were taken from a study of T-cell memory formation after mild COVID-19. In germline, CDR1 is SQVTM, CDR2 ANQGSEA. Deletions cut 6 bases from V and 0 bases from J, with 8 bases between. The CDR3 loop spans 12 amino acids. Using its own MiXCR run on the 5' RACE reads, TCRdb lists one record per CDR3 protein. The repertoire holds approximately 300,000 distinct CDR3 sequences, with around a sixth as singletons. The sample taken for sequencing was PBMCs or a T cell subset sorted from them (not recorded which). The TCR sequence derives from a man between 18 and 35 years old who had mild COVID-19 (a few samples of this study predate the infection). Cell type and time point are not known. The V and J genes are TRBV29-1 and TRBJ1-1, with D hard to call. The CDR3 loop reads CSVAYMNTEAFF. The CDR3 DNA reads as TGCAGCGTCGCCTACATGAACACTGAAGCTTTCTTT.